Presented here are 22 T cell receptor beta chains from one specimen sequenced in a study of shared clonotypes between healthy human individuals. TCRdb keeps only in-frame clones here, not all; method: immunoSEQ multiplex PCR. The data hold 800,000 to 1,200,000 clones, with around three quarters observed a single time. Sequencing input: memory CD4+ T cells from PBMCs. Subset denoted: CD45RA-negative fraction. The receptors originated from a man between 18 and 35 years old in good health. Some clones in this sample may be carry-over from other donors' samples.

The chain has TRBV6-6 and TRBJ2-7, with 9 bases identical to TRBD1. Germline V gene lookup returns CDR1 MNHNY and CDR2 SVGAGI (reference sequence). Losses at the gene ends were 0 bases for V and 4 bases for J; bases not matched to a gene: 4. This CDR3 is built from 15 residues. The CDR3 DNA sequence: TGTGCCAGCAGTTACTCCGGGACAGGGAGGTACGAGCAGTACTTC. Translated: CASSYSGTGRYEQYF.

The chain recombines TRBV14 with TRBJ2-7; no firm D call. The germline V and J ends were trimmed by 2 bases and 2 bases, with 7 bases remaining between them. CDR1 SGHDN and CDR2 FVKESK come from the germline V gene. The CDR3 covers 13 residues. The CDR3: CASSQSGPYEQYF. DNA of the CDR3: TGTGCCAGCAGCCAATCGGGTCCCTACGAGCAGTACTTC.

The sample holds a few counts of this clone. This chain connects TRBV6-9 to TRBJ2-3, with D perhaps TRBD1 (6 bases). Trimming took off 7 bases at V and 2 bases at J, with 13 bases between the two ends. Germline loops: CDR1 MNHGY, CDR2 SVAAGI. This CDR3 contains 14 residues. CDR3 DNA sequence: TGTGCCAGCACCGACAGGAGGACCACAGATACGCAGTATTTT. Translated: CASTDRRTTDTQYF.

This clone was recorded many times. The rearrangement joins TRBV4-1 to TRBJ2-1; the match to TRBD2 covers 8 bases. This CDR3 has 16 residues. CDR1 is MGHRA, CDR2 YSYEKL, per germline. Germline trimming cut 5 bases from V and 3 bases from J; bases unmatched to any gene: 9. As DNA, the CDR3 is TGCGCCAGCAGCTCCCCCACTAGCGGATTCTACAATGAGCAGTTCTTC. Its protein product is CASSSPTSGFYNEQFF.

The V gene is TRBV5-1, the J gene TRBJ2-1, with TRBD2 as a possible D gene (5 bases). The germline V gene encodes CDR1 SGHRS and CDR2 YFSETQ. This CDR3 has 15 amino acids. V lost 1 base to trimming and J lost 2 bases, with 10 bases between them. The CDR3 sequence is CASSLTSLTYNEQFF. CDR3 bases: TGCGCCAGCAGCTTGACTAGTCTCACCTACAATGAGCAGTTCTTC.

V is TRBV5-4 and J is TRBJ2-3, with no clear D. CDR1 and CDR2 from the germline V gene are SGHNT and YYREEE (reference sequence). Trimming cost V 0 bases and J 2 bases, with 10 bases left between them. This CDR3 region has 15 residues. The CDR3 DNA reads as TGTGCCAGCAGCTTGGAAGCGATTTTCACAGATACGCAGTATTTT. This encodes CASSLEAIFTDTQYF. The variable domain in full, completed from reference TRBV5-4 and TRBJ2-3, reads ETGVTQSPTHLIKTRGQQVTLRCSSQSGHNTVSWYQQALGQGPQFIFQYYREEENGRGNFPPRFSGLQFPNYSSELNVNALELDDSALYLCASSLEAIFTDTQYFGPGTRLTVL.

The chain carries TRBV18 and TRBJ1-5, with D uncertain. The CDR3 extends over 15 amino acids. The V end lost 3 bases, the J end lost 7 bases, and 16 bases lay between the germline ends. Per germline, CDR1 KGHSH and CDR2 LQKENI. CDR3 nucleotides: TGTGCCAGCTCACCGGGGTCGCCATCGGGGCAGCCCCAGCATTTT. Amino acids: CASSPGSPSGQPQHF.

This clone was seen once. The CDR3 sequence: CASSLSPGGFGYTF. The CDR3 region has the DNA TGTGCCAGCAGCTTGTCCCCCGGGGGGTTTGGCTACACCTTC. The chain combines TRBV7-3 with TRBJ1-2; maybe TRBD1 (5 bases). There are 14 residues in the CDR3. V gave up 3 bases and J gave up 7 bases, with 15 bases separating them. The germline V gene encodes CDR1 SGHTA and CDR2 FQGTGA.

This clone appeared many times. J is TRBJ1-2 and V is TRBV4-1; TRBD1 matches 10 bases. Germline values: CDR1 MGHRA, CDR2 YSYEKL. This CDR3 is 15 amino acids long. V gave up 2 bases and J gave up 4 bases; unmatched junction bases: 4. The CDR3 loop reads CASSQPGQGSYGYTF. In nucleotides, the CDR3 is TGCGCCAGCAGCCAACCGGGACAGGGGAGCTATGGCTACACCTTC.

This clone was seen only once. The chain employs TRBV25-1 and TRBJ2-2; unclear D gene. CDR1 and CDR2 from the germline V gene are MGHDK and SYGVNS. CDR3 size: 12 residues. Trimming removed 2 bases at V and 6 bases at J, with 4 bases between. The CDR3 region has the DNA TGTGCCAGCAGTGAAACGGCCGGGGAGCTGTTTTTT. This translates into CASSETAGELFF.

The V call is TRBV28, the J call TRBJ2-5, with D maybe TRBD2 (5 bases). V was clipped by 5 bases and J by 2 bases, with 12 bases between them. CDR3 length: 14 residues. Germline values: CDR1 MDHEN, CDR2 SYDVKM. The CDR3: CASSQPSGQETQYF. The CDR3 coding sequence is TGTGCCAGCAGTCAGCCATCGGGGCAAGAGACCCAGTACTTC.

The V gene is TRBV7-2, the J gene TRBJ1-2, with D unclear. Germline-derived CDR1 and CDR2 are SGHTA and FQGNSA. V shed 5 bases and J shed 6 bases, with 10 bases lying between them. The CDR3 has 12 residues. CDR3 protein: CASSLRWDGYTF. The CDR3, as DNA: TGTGCCAGCAGCCTAAGATGGGATGGCTACACCTTC. The complete variable domain, with remaining parts taken from reference TRBV7-2 and TRBJ1-2, reads GAGVSQSPSNKVTEKGKDVELRCDPISGHTALYWYRQSLGQGLEFLIYFQGNSAPDKSGLPSDRFSAERTGGSVSTLTIQRTQQEDSAVYLCASSLRWDGYTFGSGTRLTVV.

For this clone: This may arise from a read error, as a much more abundant clone is one base away. This chain connects TRBV4-2 to TRBJ2-5; D is uncertain. CDR3 length: 12 amino acids. Between the trimmed V and J ends, which lost 2 bases and 4 bases, there was a span of 5 bases. The germline V gene encodes CDR1 LGHNA and CDR2 YNFKEQ. The CDR3 DNA reads as TGTGCCAGCAGCCAACTTGGAGAGACCCAGTACTTC. The encoded protein is CASSQLGETQYF.

This clone showed up just once. This chain connects TRBV30 to TRBJ1-2; D might be TRBD1 (6 bases). Germline-derived CDR1 and CDR2 are GTSNPN and SVGIG (reference sequence). CDR3 size: 15 residues. The V end was cut by 2 bases, the J end by 4 bases, with 17 bases between. CDR3 sequence: CAWSPTGFIGYGYTF. CDR3 nucleotide sequence: TGTGCCTGGAGTCCTACAGGGTTTATCGGCTATGGCTACACCTTC.

This clone was seen only once. The chain has TRBV28 and TRBJ2-1, with D perhaps matching TRBD1 (6 bases). There are 15 residues in the CDR3. Germline V gene sequence: CDR1 MDHEN, CDR2 SYDVKM. With 5 bases removed from V and 1 base from J, the gap between germline ends came to 12 bases. The CDR3 nucleotides are TGTGCCAGCAGTGCACAGGGTTATTCCTACAATGAGCAGTTCTTC. Translating gives CASSAQGYSYNEQFF.

The chain uses TRBV5-1 and TRBJ2-3, with 7 bases aligning to TRBD2. Trimming at V came to 3 bases and at J to 1 base, leaving 11 bases not matched to a gene. The germline V gene has CDR1 SGHRS and CDR2 YFSETQ. CDR3 size: 17 residues. The CDR3 is CASSSGWRESGTDTQYF. In DNA, the CDR3 is TGCGCCAGCAGCTCCGGCTGGCGGGAGAGTGGCACAGATACGCAGTATTTT.

This chain joins TRBV27 and TRBJ2-7, with 12 bases fitting TRBD2. The germline CDR1 and CDR2 sequences are MNHEY and SMNVEV (reference sequence). J lost 3 bases, V lost 3 bases, and 6 bases had no gene match. This CDR3 comprises 16 residues. CDR3 protein: CASSLRLAGGYYEQYF. The CDR3 DNA is TGTGCCAGCAGTTTGCGCCTAGCGGGAGGGTACTACGAGCAGTACTTC.

The chain couples TRBV4-3 to TRBJ1-4; TRBD1 matches at 8 bases. The CDR3 runs to 14 residues. CDR1 LGHNA and CDR2 YSLEER come from the germline V gene. J was trimmed by 6 bases and V by 4 bases; bases with no gene match: 4. CDR3 amino acids: CASSPRGPYEKLFF. In DNA form, the CDR3 reads TGCGCCAGCAGCCCCAGGGGGCCCTATGAAAAACTGTTTTTT.

V is TRBV27 and J is TRBJ1-1, with D perhaps matching TRBD1 (6 bases). CDR1 is MNHEY and CDR2 is SMNVEV in the germline V gene (reference sequence). V lost 2 bases, J lost 4 bases, and 8 bases lay in between. The length of the CDR3 is 13 residues. In DNA form, the CDR3 reads TGTGCCAGCAGTTTAAACAGGGCCACTGAAGCTTTCTTT. Amino acid sequence: CASSLNRATEAFF.

This chain joins TRBV7-9 and TRBJ2-7, with D perhaps TRBD2 (6 bases). Deletions cut 2 bases from V and 5 bases from J, with 10 bases between. The CDR3 is 13 amino acids. Germline CDR1 is SEHNR and CDR2 is FQNEAQ (reference sequence). This chain's CDR3 is CASSLRGGDEQYF. The CDR3 DNA sequence: TGTGCCAGCAGCTTAAGAGGAGGGGACGAGCAGTACTTC.

This chain joins TRBV7-9 and TRBJ2-3; TRBD2 matches 9 bases. V lost 5 bases to trimming and J lost 1 base; unmatched junction nucleotides: 7. Per the germline V gene, CDR1 is SEHNR and CDR2 is FQNEAQ (reference sequence). The CDR3 extends over 16 amino acids. CDR3 bases: TGTGCCAGCAGCCCGCGCGGGGGGGTTGGCACAGATACGCAGTATTTT. Amino acid sequence: CASSPRGGVGTDTQYF. The entire variable domain, with the rest obtained from reference TRBV7-9 and TRBJ2-3, is as follows: DTGVSQNPRHKITKRGQNVTFRCDPISEHNRLYWYRQTLGQGPEFLTYFQNEAQLEKSRLLSDRFSAERPKGSFSTLEIQRTEQGDSAMYLCASSPRGGVGTDTQYFGPGTRLTVL.

About this clone itself: Other DNA sequences in this sample translate to the same CDR3. This sequence joins TRBV5-1 and TRBJ2-3; D might be TRBD2 (5 bases). Trimming shortened V by 4 bases and J by 0 bases, and 15 bases separated the two germline ends. Germline V gene data show CDR1 as SGHRS and CDR2 as YFSETQ. This CDR3 region has 16 residues. CDR3: CASSLGVAISTDTQYF. DNA of the CDR3: TGCGCCAGCAGCCTTGGTGTAGCGATAAGCACAGATACGCAGTATTTT. Variable domain in full (rest from reference TRBV5-1 and TRBJ2-3): KAGVTQTPRYLIKTRGQQVTLSCSPISGHRSVSWYQQTPGQGLQFLFEYFSETQRNKGNFPGRFSGRQFSNSRSEMNVSTLELGDSALYLCASSLGVAISTDTQYFGPGTRLTVL.